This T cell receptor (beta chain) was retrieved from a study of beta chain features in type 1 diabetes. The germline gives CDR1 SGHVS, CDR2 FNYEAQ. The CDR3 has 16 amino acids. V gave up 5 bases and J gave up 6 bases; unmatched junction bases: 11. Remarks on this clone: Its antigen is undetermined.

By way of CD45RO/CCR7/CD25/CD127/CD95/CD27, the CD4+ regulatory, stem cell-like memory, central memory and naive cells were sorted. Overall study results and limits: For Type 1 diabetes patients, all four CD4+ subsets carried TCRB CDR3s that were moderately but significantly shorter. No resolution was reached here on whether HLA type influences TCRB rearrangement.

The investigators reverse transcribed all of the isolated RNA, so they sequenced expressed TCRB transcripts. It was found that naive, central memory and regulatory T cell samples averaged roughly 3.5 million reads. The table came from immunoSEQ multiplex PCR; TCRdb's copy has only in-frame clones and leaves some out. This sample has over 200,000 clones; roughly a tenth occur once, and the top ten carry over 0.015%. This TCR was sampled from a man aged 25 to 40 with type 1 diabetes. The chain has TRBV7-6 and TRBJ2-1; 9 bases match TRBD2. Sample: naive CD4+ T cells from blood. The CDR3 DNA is TGTGCCAGCAGCCCGACCGGGACTAGCCGGTTCAATGAGCAGTTCTTC. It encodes CASSPTGTSRFNEQFF.